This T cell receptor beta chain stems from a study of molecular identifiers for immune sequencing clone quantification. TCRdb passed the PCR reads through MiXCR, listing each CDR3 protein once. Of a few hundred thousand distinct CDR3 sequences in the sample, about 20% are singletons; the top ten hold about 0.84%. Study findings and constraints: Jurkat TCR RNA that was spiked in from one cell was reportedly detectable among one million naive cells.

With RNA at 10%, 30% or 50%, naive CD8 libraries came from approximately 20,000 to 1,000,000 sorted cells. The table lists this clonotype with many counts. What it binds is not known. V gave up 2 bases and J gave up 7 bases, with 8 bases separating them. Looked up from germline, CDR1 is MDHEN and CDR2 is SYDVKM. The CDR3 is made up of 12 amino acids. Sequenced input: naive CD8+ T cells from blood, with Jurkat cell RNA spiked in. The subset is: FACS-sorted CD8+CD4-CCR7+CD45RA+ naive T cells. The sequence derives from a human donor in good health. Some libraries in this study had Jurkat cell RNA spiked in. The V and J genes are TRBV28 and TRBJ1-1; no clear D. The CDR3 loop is CASSLGRGEAFF. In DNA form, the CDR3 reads TGTGCCAGCAGTTTAGGACGGGGTGAAGCTTTCTTT.